These 2 T cell receptor beta chains were sequenced from one sample in a study of beta chain features in type 1 diabetes. Expressed TCRB transcripts were sequenced because the isolated RNA had all been reverse transcribed beforehand. The table came from immunoSEQ multiplex PCR; TCRdb's copy has only in-frame clones and leaves some out. The sample holds roughly 380,000 clones, 20% seen once. The sequenced sample consisted of naive CD4+ T cells from blood. These receptors came from a woman aged 18-29 years in good health.

The genes are TRBV30 and TRBJ1-2, with 10 bases matching TRBD1. This CDR3 comprises 13 residues. Germline trimming cut 1 base from V and 6 bases from J; bases unmatched to any gene: 2. Looked up from germline, CDR1 is GTSNPN and CDR2 is SVGIG (reference sequence). CDR3 sequence reads: CAWSATGGHGYTF. The CDR3 bases are TGTGCCTGGAGTGCGACAGGGGGCCATGGCTACACCTTC.

V and J are TRBV7-9 and TRBJ2-1, with 7 positions matching TRBD2. Germline V gene sequence: CDR1 SEHNR, CDR2 FQNEAQ (reference sequence). This CDR3 has 16 residues. Trimming removed 4 bases from V and 2 bases from J; junction bases left unmatched: 8. CDR3 bases: TGTGCCAGCAGCTCCCCGGGGGGAGGGCCCTACAATGAGCAGTTCTTC. Translated: CASSSPGGGPYNEQFF.